This TCR beta chain stems from a study of T cells in Graves' hyperthyroidism and ophthalmopathy. Amplification of TCR beta CDR3 regions was performed using RNA transcripts as template. HTBI primers were employed in a first-round RT-PCR of the TCR CDR3. TCRdb independently ran MiXCR on the multiplex PCR reads; one entry per CDR3 protein. The sample records a few hundred thousand distinct CDR3 sequences, roughly a sixth being singletons. Many counts were recorded for this clonotype. Germline CDR1 and CDR2: LGHDT and YNNKEL (reference sequence). The CDR3 spans 13 residues. Germline trimming cut 5 bases from V and 11 bases from J; bases unmatched to any gene: 8. Every diagnosis used clinical symptoms, serum thyroxine and TRAb, thyroid ultrasound and orbital computed tomography.

This chain connects TRBV3-1 to TRBJ2-3; 9 bases fit TRBD2. The source is a woman aged 40-49 years with Graves' ophthalmopathy. The specimen sequenced was blood. The CDR3 reads CASSFRTSVKQYF. CDR3 nucleotide sequence: TGTGCCAGCAGCTTTCGGACTAGCGTTAAGCAGTATTTT.